Presented here are 22 T cell receptor beta chains from one specimen sequenced in a study of shared clonotypes between healthy human individuals (dated by TCRdb to between 2020 and 2021). CD8 naive samples were CD45RO-negative cells positively selected for CCR7, giving a CD45RA+CCR7+ population that excluded TemRA cells. The library was obtained by the immunoSEQ multiplex PCR assay. Entries here come from immuneACCESS through TCRdb and include only in-frame sequences with V and J called. Some clones fail to appear in such tables; in the studies checked, an unresolved V gene covers under half of the shortfall, and the cause of the remainder is unknown. The sample records over 750,000 clones, 90% to 98% of which are singletons. The ten largest clones represent over 0.2% of the sample. The sequencing sample was made of naive CD8+ T cells sorted from blood. This specimen's cell subset or site label, interpreted: CD45RA+CCR7+. These TCRs come from a young man in good health.

CDR3 coding DNA: TGTGCCAGCAGCTTAGATGCTTGGGATAGCGGGAGTGCCAGCTCCTACGAGCAGTACTTC. Translation: CASSLDAWDSGSASSYEQYF. The V gene is TRBV11-2, the J gene TRBJ2-7; 9 bases are a match to TRBD2. Germline lookup yields CDR1 SGHAT and CDR2 FQNNGV. The CDR3 length is 20 residues. Trimming at V came to 0 bases and at J to 0 bases, leaving 15 bases not matched to a gene.

The chain joins TRBV9 to TRBJ1-2; no clear D gene. This CDR3 is 10 amino acids long. V was clipped by 3 bases and J by 6 bases, with 3 bases between them. In germline, CDR1 is SGDLS, CDR2 YYNGEE. As DNA, the CDR3 is TGTGCCAGCAGCGGGGATGGCTACACCTTC. Its protein is CASSGDGYTF.

The genes are TRBV15 and TRBJ2-3, with D possibly being TRBD1 (5 bases). The CDR3 is 17 residues long. V gave up 0 bases and J gave up 0 bases, with 13 bases separating them. Germline V gene lookup returns CDR1 LNHNV and CDR2 YYDKDF (reference sequence). DNA of the CDR3: TGTGCCACCAGCAGAGATAGCCCATGGACAAGCACAGATACGCAGTATTTT. Its translation is CATSRDSPWTSTDTQYF.

This clone was recorded once. This chain connects TRBV27 to TRBJ2-3; TRBD2 agrees at 8 bases. Germline values: CDR1 MNHEY, CDR2 SMNVEV (reference sequence). V shed 5 bases and J 0 bases; nucleotides not matched to a gene: 10. The CDR3 covers 17 residues. CDR3 nucleotide sequence: TGTGCCAGCAGTACATCCAGACTAGCGTCTAGCACAGATACGCAGTATTTT. Translating gives CASSTSRLASSTDTQYF.

J is TRBJ1-1 and V is TRBV29-1; D is unresolved. The CDR3 has 12 amino acids. Germline V gene lookup returns CDR1 SQVTM and CDR2 ANQGSEA. Between the trimmed V and J ends, which lost 6 bases and 0 bases, there was a span of 8 bases. CDR3 sequence reads: CSVALLNTEAFF. The CDR3 DNA sequence: TGCAGCGTGGCGTTACTGAACACTGAAGCTTTCTTT. The whole variable domain, filled in from reference TRBV29-1 and TRBJ1-1, reads SAVISQKPSRDICQRGTSLTIQCQVDSQVTMMFWYRQQPGQSLTLIATANQGSEATYESGFVIDKFPISRPNLTFSTLTVSNMSPEDSSIYLCSVALLNTEAFFGQGTRLTVV.

With regard to this clone: This specimen includes other DNA sequences encoding the same CDR3. This chain links TRBV29-1 with TRBJ1-5; 8 bases are shared with TRBD1. The V gene's germline CDR1 is SQVTM and CDR2 ANQGSEA. The CDR3 extends over 14 amino acids. With 6 bases clipped from V and 0 bases from J, the junction kept 4 bases outside the gene matches. The DNA of the CDR3 is TGCAGCGTGGGGACAGGAAATAGCAATCAGCCCCAGCATTTT. Its protein is CSVGTGNSNQPQHF.

The chain couples TRBV5-1 to TRBJ1-2; 12 nucleotides align to TRBD1. The V gene end was trimmed by 5 bases and the J gene end by 6 bases; junction bases not matched to a gene: 8. Per germline, CDR1 SGHRS and CDR2 YFSETQ. This CDR3 is built from 15 residues. CDR3 amino acids: CASRRDRGPRDGYTF. CDR3 coding DNA: TGCGCCAGCAGAAGGGACAGGGGGCCCCGTGATGGCTACACCTTC.

This rearrangement joins TRBV10-3 to TRBJ2-7, with 8 bases lining up with TRBD2. V gave up 10 bases and J gave up 3 bases; unmatched junction bases: 8. The CDR3 length is 13 residues. Germline V gene lookup returns CDR1 ENHRY and CDR2 SYGVKD. The CDR3 sequence: CATGAGVNYEQYF. The CDR3 DNA follows: TGTGCCACCGGAGCGGGGGTTAACTACGAGCAGTACTTC.

The chain links TRBV27 to TRBJ2-7; D gene unclear. The V and J ends lost 6 bases and 2 bases respectively, with 5 bases between them. Germline V gives CDR1 MNHEY, CDR2 SMNVEV (reference sequence). CDR3 length: 11 amino acids. CDR3 DNA: TGTGCCAGCAGCGACACCTACGAGCAGTACTTC. This sequence encodes CASSDTYEQYF.

The V call is TRBV29-1, the J call TRBJ1-1; unclear D gene. CDR1 is SQVTM, CDR2 ANQGSEA, per germline. The CDR3 has 11 residues. V lost 5 bases and J lost 0, with 4 bases in between. CDR3: CSVPLNTEAFF. The CDR3 DNA sequence: TGCAGCGTTCCCCTGAACACTGAAGCTTTCTTT.

This clone occurred once. This chain uses TRBV19 with TRBJ1-5, with TRBD1 matching over 7 bases. V dropped 3 bases and J dropped 3; count of bases not matched to a gene: 8. Per the germline V gene, CDR1 is LNHDA and CDR2 is SQIVND (reference sequence). The CDR3 has 16 residues. The chain's CDR3 is CASSIQTGMANQPQHF. CDR3 nucleotide sequence: TGTGCCAGTAGTATCCAGACAGGGATGGCCAATCAGCCCCAGCATTTT.

This chain links TRBV4-1 with TRBJ1-5; unclear D gene. The CDR3 sequence is 13 residues long. The V gene lost 6 bases and the J gene lost 0 bases, with 6 bases spanning the gap. Germline V gene lookup returns CDR1 MGHRA and CDR2 YSYEKL. The CDR3 loop reads CASSDFSNQPQHF. The CDR3 DNA is TGCGCCAGCAGTGACTTTAGCAATCAGCCCCAGCATTTT.

The rearrangement joins TRBV5-1 to TRBJ2-7; TRBD1 is a possible D gene (5 bases). CDR3 length: 14 amino acids. The V gene's germline CDR1 is SGHRS and CDR2 YFSETQ. V dropped 3 bases and J dropped 3 bases, with 13 bases sitting between them. CDR3: CASSYYRQNYEQYF. The DNA of the CDR3 is TGCGCCAGCAGCTATTACCGACAGAACTACGAGCAGTACTTC.

This chain links TRBV28 with TRBJ2-1; D may match TRBD1 or TRBD2 (5 bases each). The CDR3 extends over 11 amino acids. CDR1 and CDR2 (germline): MDHEN, SYDVKM. Trimming cost V 6 bases and J 9 bases, with 9 bases left between them. CDR3 amino acids: CASSLGGEQFF. CDR3 bases: TGTGCCAGCAGCCTTGGGGGTGAGCAGTTCTTC. The variable domain in full, with the rest retrieved from reference TRBV28 and TRBJ2-1, is DVKVTQSSRYLVKRTGEKVFLECVQDMDHENMFWYRQDPGLGLRLIYFSYDVKMKEKGDIPEGYSVSREKKERFSLILESASTNQTSMYLCASSLGGEQFFGPGTRLTVL.

This chain joins TRBV4-1 and TRBJ2-5, with D possibly being TRBD1 (6 bases). The CDR3 is 15 residues long. Per germline, CDR1 MGHRA and CDR2 YSYEKL. V was clipped by 0 bases and J by 7 bases, with 15 bases between them. The CDR3 protein is CASSQEGGRSLTQYF. CDR3 nucleotide sequence: TGCGCCAGCAGCCAAGAAGGGGGACGGTCGTTGACCCAGTACTTC.

The rearrangement joins TRBV9 to TRBJ1-2; 7 positions match TRBD1. The CDR3 has 12 residues. Germline loops: CDR1 SGDLS, CDR2 YYNGEE. The V segment lost 3 bases and the J segment 7 bases; nucleotides outside the gene matches: 3. The CDR3 loop is CASSAGGAGYTF. The DNA of the CDR3 is TGTGCCAGCAGCGCAGGGGGGGCTGGCTACACCTTC.

On this clone: This sample includes further DNA sequences coding for the same CDR3. CDR3 in DNA: TGTGCCTGGAGTGTACCTAGCAATGAGCAGTTCTTC. Translation gives CAWSVPSNEQFF. This chain uses TRBV30 with TRBJ2-1; D is ambiguous. This CDR3 has 12 amino acids. The germline V gene has CDR1 GTSNPN and CDR2 SVGIG (reference sequence). Trimming took 0 bases from V and 6 from J, leaving 6 bases between them.

V is TRBV5-1 and J is TRBJ2-7; 8 bases align to TRBD1. This CDR3 contains 14 residues. CDR1 is SGHRS and CDR2 is YFSETQ in the germline V gene. V trimming: 4 bases; J trimming: 3 bases; junction bases outside the gene matches: 6. Here the CDR3 DNA reads TGCGCCAGCAGCCCCGGACAGGGAAACTACGAGCAGTACTTC. Translating gives CASSPGQGNYEQYF.

The V and J genes are TRBV27 and TRBJ2-5; D not certain. V was clipped by 5 bases and J by 5 bases, with 18 bases between them. The CDR3 runs 15 residues. Germline CDR1 and CDR2: MNHEY and SMNVEV (reference sequence). The CDR3 DNA sequence: TGTGCCAGCAGTCTCCCCCCGCCTCTGGCGGAGACCCAGTACTTC. Translated: CASSLPPPLAETQYF.

V gene TRBV7-2 combines with J gene TRBJ2-7; D gene uncertain. This CDR3 is built from 14 residues. In germline, CDR1 is SGHTA, CDR2 FQGNSA. Between the trimmed V and J ends, which lost 4 bases and 2 bases, there was a span of 12 bases. The CDR3 sequence: CASSSLAGAYEQYF. Written as DNA, the CDR3 is TGTGCCAGCAGCTCCCTGGCTGGGGCCTACGAGCAGTACTTC.

The chain uses TRBV5-1 and TRBJ2-7; D gene ambiguous. The V end lost 4 bases, the J end lost 5 bases, and 19 bases lay between the germline ends. The V gene's germline CDR1 is SGHRS and CDR2 YFSETQ. The CDR3 totals 15 residues. The CDR3 DNA reads as TGCGCCAGCAGCCTTCGGGCTAGGAATCTCGACGAGCAGTACTTC. This sequence encodes CASSLRARNLDEQYF.

This clone was found once. This chain joins TRBV27 and TRBJ1-2; D possibly corresponds to TRBD1 (6 bases). Germline lookup yields CDR1 MNHEY and CDR2 SMNVEV (reference sequence). V lost 6 bases, J lost 0 bases, and 14 bases lay in between. CDR3 length equals 15 residues. The CDR3, as DNA: TGTGCCAGCAGCCCCCTGGACAGCCCTAACTATGGCTACACCTTC. Translation: CASSPLDSPNYGYTF.